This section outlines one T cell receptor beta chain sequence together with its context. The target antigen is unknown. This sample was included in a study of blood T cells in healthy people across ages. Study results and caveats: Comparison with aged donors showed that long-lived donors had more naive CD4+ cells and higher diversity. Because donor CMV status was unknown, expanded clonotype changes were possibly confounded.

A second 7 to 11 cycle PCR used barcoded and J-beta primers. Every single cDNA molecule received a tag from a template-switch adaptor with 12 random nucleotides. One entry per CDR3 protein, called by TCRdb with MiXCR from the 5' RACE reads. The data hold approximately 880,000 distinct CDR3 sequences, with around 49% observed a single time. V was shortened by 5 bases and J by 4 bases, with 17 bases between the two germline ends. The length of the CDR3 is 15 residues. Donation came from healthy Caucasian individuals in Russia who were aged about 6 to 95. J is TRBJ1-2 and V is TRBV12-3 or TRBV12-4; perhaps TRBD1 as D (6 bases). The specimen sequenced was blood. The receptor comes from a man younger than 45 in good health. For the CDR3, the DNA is TGTGCCAGCAGTCTATCAGGGGAGAGGGTCTATGGCTACACCTTC. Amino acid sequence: CASSLSGERVYGYTF.